This entry lists 2 T cell receptor beta chains sequenced from one sample in a study of blood T cell repertoires in COVID-19. Sequenced by immunoSEQ multiplex PCR; TCRdb stores in-frame clones only, minus some. The table lists tens of thousands of clones, roughly 85% of them singletons, with roughly 4% in the top ten. The sequencing input was peripheral blood. The receptors come from a man aged 60 to 75 with acute or convalescent COVID-19.

This rearrangement joins TRBV4-2 to TRBJ2-1; the match to TRBD2 covers 8 bases. Germline V gene data show CDR1 as LGHNA and CDR2 as YNFKEQ. The CDR3 has 15 residues. The J segment lost 6 bases and the V segment lost 1 base, leaving 5 bases of the junction unmatched. CDR3 region: CASSQAGLGGNEQFF. The CDR3 DNA is TGTGCCAGCAGCCAAGCGGGACTAGGGGGCAATGAGCAGTTCTTC.

This rearrangement joins TRBV6-5 to TRBJ2-7; D is perhaps TRBD2 (5 bases). Trimming left V 2 bases short and J 6 bases short, with 11 bases between. CDR3 length: 13 amino acids. Per germline, CDR1 MNHEY and CDR2 SVGAGI. The CDR3 nucleotides read TGTGCCAGCAGTTACCCCGGGAACTCCGAGCAGTACTTC. Translation: CASSYPGNSEQYF.